Below are 24 T cell receptor beta chains sequenced from a single sample in a study of T-cell reconstitution after alpha-beta-depleted transplantation in children. Unique molecular identifiers were incorporated during preparation of the TCRbeta library. MiXCR, run by TCRdb on the PCR reads, gives a single entry per CDR3 protein. The top ten hold roughly 7.1% of the sample, which has about 290,000 distinct CDR3 sequences, over 9% seen once. Material: PBMCs, obtained before TCRalphabeta/CD19-depleted stem cell transplant. All receptors come from a boy in the first two years of life with acute myeloid leukemia, due to receive a stem cell transplant.

There are a few counts of this clonotype. The chain links TRBV7-3 to TRBJ2-1; 12 positions agree with TRBD2. CDR1 and CDR2 (germline): SGHTA, FQGTGA. This CDR3 is 19 amino acids long. Losses at the gene ends were 2 bases for V and 10 bases for J; bases not matched to a gene: 18. The CDR3 here is CASSLYPATALAGGGEQFF. The CDR3 DNA reads as TGTGCCAGCAGCTTATACCCCGCGACTGCACTAGCGGGAGGAGGGGAGCAGTTCTTC.

This clonotype showed up just a few times. The V call is TRBV7-9, the J call TRBJ2-1; 10 bases match TRBD1. Trimming cost V 4 bases and J 8 bases; bases outside gene matches: 14. The CDR3 length is 17 residues. CDR1 SEHNR and CDR2 FQNEAQ come from the germline V gene (reference sequence). The CDR3 spells CASSSPTGTGEVDEQFF. The CDR3 region has the DNA TGTGCCAGCAGCTCCCCAACCGGGACAGGGGAGGTTGATGAGCAGTTCTTC.

This clonotype was seen ten or more times. V usage is TRBV7-9 and J usage is TRBJ2-7, with 9 bases aligning to TRBD1. The CDR3 totals 15 residues. Germline loops: CDR1 SEHNR, CDR2 FQNEAQ (reference sequence). V lost 5 bases, J lost 4 bases, and 9 bases stayed unmatched. For the CDR3, the DNA is TGTGCCAGCAGCCATACACAGGGGGCGGGGTACGAGCAGTACTTC. As protein: CASSHTQGAGYEQYF.

This clonotype appeared many times. This chain links TRBV7-9 with TRBJ2-1, with TRBD2 matching over 13 bases. With 5 bases clipped from V and 9 bases from J, the junction kept 10 bases outside the gene matches. The CDR3 is 16 residues long. CDR1 is SEHNR, CDR2 FQNEAQ, per germline (reference sequence). The CDR3 region has the DNA TGTGCCAGCAGCCCACTAGCGGGGGGGCCTGGACGTGAGCAGTTCTTC. Translated: CASSPLAGGPGREQFF.

This clonotype was found many times. This rearrangement joins TRBV12-3 or TRBV12-4 to TRBJ2-7, with D possibly called TRBD1 or TRBD2 (5 bases each). V gave up 6 bases and J gave up 3 bases, with 18 bases separating them. CDR3 length: 15 residues. The CDR3 nucleotides read TGTGCCAGCAGCGCCCGGACTGACAGATTCTACGAGCAGTACTTC. Protein sequence: CASSARTDRFYEQYF.

V usage is TRBV27 and J usage is TRBJ2-7; 9 bases are a match to TRBD2. Germline loops: CDR1 MNHEY, CDR2 SMNVEV (reference sequence). The CDR3 totals 16 residues. V lost 5 bases and J lost 2; bases outside the gene matches: 10. The chain's CDR3 is CASSLASTSGPYEQYF. The CDR3 DNA reads as TGTGCCAGCAGTCTCGCCTCGACTAGCGGTCCCTACGAGCAGTACTTC.

CDR3 DNA sequence: TGCAGTGCTAGGGGGGACAGGGGGCAGGGGCAGTACTTC. It codes for CSARGDRGQGQYF. The chain combines TRBV20-1 with TRBJ2-7; TRBD1 matches 12 bases. The CDR3 consists of 13 residues. Trimming took 3 bases from V and 9 from J; bases not matched to a gene: 6. Germline V gives CDR1 DFQATT, CDR2 SNEGSKA (reference sequence).

This clonotype was recorded at least ten times. The V and J genes are TRBV7-9 and TRBJ2-5; TRBD2 aligns across 8 bases. Germline V gene data show CDR1 as SEHNR and CDR2 as FQNEAQ (reference sequence). The CDR3 totals 14 residues. V lost 4 bases to trimming and J lost 5 bases; unmatched junction nucleotides: 6. The CDR3 region is CASSSSGRVETQYF. As DNA, the CDR3 is TGTGCCAGCAGCTCCAGCGGGAGAGTTGAGACCCAGTACTTC.

The sample holds many counts of this clonotype. The V gene is TRBV2, the J gene TRBJ2-1, with 13 bases identical to TRBD2. V shed 6 bases and J 6 bases; nucleotides not matched to a gene: 5. This CDR3 contains 15 residues. CDR1 and CDR2 (germline): SNHLY, FYNNEI. CDR3 sequence: CASRELAGGFNEQFF. The CDR3 DNA follows: TGTGCCAGCAGGGAACTAGCGGGAGGGTTCAATGAGCAGTTCTTC. Using reference TRBV2 and TRBJ2-1 for the parts outside the CDR3, the full variable domain is EPEVTQTPSHQVTQMGQEVILRCVPISNHLYFYWYRQILGQKVEFLVSFYNNEISEKSEIFDDQFSVERPDGSNFTLKIRSTKLEDSAMYFCASRELAGGFNEQFFGPGTRLTVL.

This clonotype was picked up many times. This chain uses TRBV5-1 with TRBJ2-3, with D maybe TRBD1 (6 bases). CDR1 and CDR2 from the germline V gene are SGHRS and YFSETQ. V lost 3 bases to trimming and J lost 4 bases, with 15 bases between them. The length of the CDR3 is 15 residues. CDR3 sequence (DNA): TGCGCCAGCAGCTCCCCGGACAGTTATCCAGATACGCAGTATTTT. It specifies CASSSPDSYPDTQYF.

This clonotype was seen ten or more times. V usage is TRBV29-1 and J usage is TRBJ2-1, with 13 bases fitting TRBD2. The V segment lost 7 bases and the J segment 7 bases; nucleotides outside the gene matches: 7. Germline CDR1 SQVTM, CDR2 ANQGSEA. The CDR3 has 14 amino acids. This CDR3 is CSAFGTSGTNEQFF. The CDR3 DNA reads as TGCAGCGCTTTCGGGACTAGCGGGACAAATGAGCAGTTCTTC.

The rearrangement uses TRBV7-8 and TRBJ2-7, with TRBD1 matching over 10 bases. Germline V lookup: CDR1 SGHVS, CDR2 FQNEAQ. The CDR3 spans 15 residues. V shed 3 bases, J shed 2 bases, and the junction held 4 bases outside the gene matches. The CDR3: CASSLSGQGTYEQYF. CDR3 DNA sequence: TGTGCCAGCAGCTTGTCGGGACAGGGGACCTACGAGCAGTACTTC.

A few counts support this clonotype. CDR3 in DNA: TGCAGTGCTAGGCCAGGGACAGGGCCTAGGAACATTCAGTACTTC. Amino acid sequence: CSARPGTGPRNIQYF. The chain combines TRBV20-1 with TRBJ2-4; 9 nucleotides line up with TRBD1. CDR3 length: 15 residues. Germline V CDR1 and CDR2: DFQATT, SNEGSKA (reference sequence). Losses at the gene ends were 3 bases for V and 7 bases for J; bases not matched to a gene: 10.

This clonotype was detected only a few times. The rearrangement links TRBV7-3 to TRBJ2-7; D is perhaps TRBD1 (6 bases). V lost 2 bases to trimming and J lost 5 bases, with 10 bases between them. This CDR3 comprises 13 residues. Germline V gives CDR1 SGHTA, CDR2 FQGTGA. CDR3 sequence (DNA): TGTGCCAGCAGCTTAGTCTCAGGGGACGAGCAGTACTTC. It yields the protein CASSLVSGDEQYF. Combining the CDR3 with reference TRBV7-3 and TRBJ2-7 gives the whole variable domain GAGVSQTPSNKVTEKGKYVELRCDPISGHTALYWYRQSLGQGPEFLIYFQGTGAADDSGLPNDRFFAVRPEGSVSTLKIQRTERGDSAVYLCASSLVSGDEQYFGPGTRLTVT.

This clonotype was counted ten times or more. The chain uses TRBV19 and TRBJ2-1, with a tentative D call TRBD2 (5 bases). The ends were cut back, 0 bases at V and 1 base at J, with 13 bases in the middle. Germline V lookup: CDR1 LNHDA, CDR2 SQIVND (reference sequence). CDR3 length: 17 amino acids. The CDR3 nucleotides are TGTGCCAGTAGTATAGATTGGGAGCGTCAATCCTACAATGAGCAGTTCTTC. Translation gives CASSIDWERQSYNEQFF.

This clonotype appeared many times. The chain uses TRBV5-6 and TRBJ2-7, with TRBD1 as a possible D gene (6 bases). Germline CDR1 SGHDT, CDR2 YYEEEE. CDR3 length: 15 amino acids. Trimming left V 3 bases short and J 0 bases short, with 13 bases between. CDR3 bases: TGTGCCAGCAGCTGGCGGACAGCGAGCTCCTACGAGCAGTACTTC. It encodes CASSWRTASSYEQYF.

This clonotype was detected ten times or more. The chain links TRBV28 to TRBJ2-3; TRBD1 matches 8 bases. V lost 6 bases to trimming and J lost 4 bases; unmatched junction nucleotides: 12. The CDR3 has 16 amino acids. The germline V gene has CDR1 MDHEN and CDR2 SYDVKM. CDR3: CASRFRGPTFPDTQYF. The CDR3 bases are TGTGCCAGCAGATTCAGGGGGCCCACCTTCCCAGATACGCAGTATTTT.

V is TRBV6-1 and J is TRBJ2-5, with 9 bases lining up with TRBD2. After removal of 7 bases from V and 1 base from J, the junction contained 7 bases not matched to a gene. The germline CDR1 and CDR2 sequences are MNHNS and SASEGT. The CDR3 extends over 15 amino acids. CDR3 in DNA: TGTGCCAGCAAGGCTGGCGGGGGGGCCCAAGAGACCCAGTACTTC. This gives the protein CASKAGGGAQETQYF.

In its sample, this clonotype was seen a few times. The chain recombines TRBV28 with TRBJ2-7; maybe TRBD2 (5 bases). Trimming shortened V by 5 bases and J by 0 bases, and 14 bases separated the two germline ends. This CDR3 comprises 15 residues. Germline lookup yields CDR1 MDHEN and CDR2 SYDVKM. This chain's CDR3 is CASSAGLPSSYEQYF. The CDR3 nucleotides read TGTGCCAGCAGTGCAGGACTGCCGAGCTCCTACGAGCAGTACTTC.

This clonotype was seen repeatedly, ten times or more. V is TRBV5-1 and J is TRBJ2-7; 8 positions agree with TRBD1. In germline, CDR1 is SGHRS, CDR2 YFSETQ. J was trimmed by 0 bases and V by 4 bases; bases with no gene match: 6. The CDR3 runs 15 residues. The CDR3 here is CASSRLGTGSYEQYF. Written as DNA, the CDR3 is TGCGCCAGCAGCCGCCTCGGGACAGGCTCCTACGAGCAGTACTTC. The complete variable domain, with remaining parts taken from reference TRBV5-1 and TRBJ2-7, reads KAGVTQTPRYLIKTRGQQVTLSCSPISGHRSVSWYQQTPGQGLQFLFEYFSETQRNKGNFPGRFSGRQFSNSRSEMNVSTLELGDSALYLCASSRLGTGSYEQYFGPGTRLTVT.

The J gene is TRBJ1-1, the V gene TRBV7-3; D remains ambiguous. The length of the CDR3 is 10 residues. With 6 bases removed from V and 4 bases from J, the gap between germline ends came to 3 bases. In germline, CDR1 is SGHTA, CDR2 FQGTGA. The CDR3 loop reads CASRPTEAFF. The CDR3 bases are TGTGCCAGCAGGCCCACTGAAGCTTTCTTT.

This clonotype was found many times. The chain employs TRBV5-1 and TRBJ2-5, with 9 bases lining up with TRBD2. V dropped 2 bases and J dropped 1; count of bases not matched to a gene: 6. This CDR3 has 16 amino acids. Germline lookup yields CDR1 SGHRS and CDR2 YFSETQ. The CDR3 is CASSLAGGILQETQYF. The CDR3 DNA sequence: TGCGCCAGCAGCTTAGCGGGGGGAATCCTCCAAGAGACCCAGTACTTC.

This clonotype was seen a handful of times. The rearrangement uses TRBV15 and TRBJ2-3; 7 positions agree with TRBD2. Germline V gene sequence: CDR1 LNHNV, CDR2 YYDKDF (reference sequence). The CDR3 length is 17 residues. V lost 0 bases to trimming and J lost 1 base; unmatched junction nucleotides: 7. This CDR3 is CATSRDWAGVGTDTQYF. The CDR3 DNA reads as TGTGCCACCAGCAGAGATTGGGCGGGAGTGGGCACAGATACGCAGTATTTT.

There are many counts of this clonotype. The V and J genes are TRBV7-2 and TRBJ2-1; D is undetermined. Trimming shortened V by 2 bases and J by 9 bases, and 8 bases separated the two germline ends. Germline V gene data show CDR1 as SGHTA and CDR2 as FQGNSA. CDR3 length: 12 residues. Written as DNA, the CDR3 is TGTGCCAGCAGCTTACTAGAGCTTGAGCAGTTCTTC. As protein: CASSLLELEQFF.